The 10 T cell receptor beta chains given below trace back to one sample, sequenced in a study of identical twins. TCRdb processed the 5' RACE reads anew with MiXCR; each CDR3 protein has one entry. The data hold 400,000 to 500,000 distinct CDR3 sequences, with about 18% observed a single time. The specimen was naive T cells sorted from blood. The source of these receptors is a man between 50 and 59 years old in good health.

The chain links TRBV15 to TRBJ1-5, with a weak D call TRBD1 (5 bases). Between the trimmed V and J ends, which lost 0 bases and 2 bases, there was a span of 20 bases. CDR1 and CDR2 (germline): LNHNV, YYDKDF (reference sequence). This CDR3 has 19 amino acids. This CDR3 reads CATSRDLGRLGGGNQPQHF. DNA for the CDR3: TGTGCCACCAGCAGAGATTTGGGGCGTTTGGGAGGGGGCAATCAGCCCCAGCATTTT.

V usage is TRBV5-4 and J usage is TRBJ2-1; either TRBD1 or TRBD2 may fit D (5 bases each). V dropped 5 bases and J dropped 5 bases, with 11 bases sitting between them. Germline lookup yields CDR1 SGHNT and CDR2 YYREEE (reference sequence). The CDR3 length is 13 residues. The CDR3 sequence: CASRSVGDNEQFF. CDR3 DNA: TGTGCCAGCAGATCGGTGGGGGACAATGAGCAGTTCTTC.

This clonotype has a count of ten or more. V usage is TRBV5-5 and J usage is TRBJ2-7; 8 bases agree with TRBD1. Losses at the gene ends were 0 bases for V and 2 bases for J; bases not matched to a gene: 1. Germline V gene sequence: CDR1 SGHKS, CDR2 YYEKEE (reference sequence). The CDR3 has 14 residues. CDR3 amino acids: CASSLVRGPYEQYF. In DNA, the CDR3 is TGTGCCAGCAGCTTGGTCAGGGGGCCCTACGAGCAGTACTTC.

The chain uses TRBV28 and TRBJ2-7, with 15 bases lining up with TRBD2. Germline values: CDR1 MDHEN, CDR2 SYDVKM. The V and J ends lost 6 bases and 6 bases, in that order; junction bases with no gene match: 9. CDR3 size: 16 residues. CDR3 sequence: CASRRTSGGARTEQYF. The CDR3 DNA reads TGTGCCAGCAGACGGACTAGCGGGGGGGCACGCACCGAGCAGTACTTC.

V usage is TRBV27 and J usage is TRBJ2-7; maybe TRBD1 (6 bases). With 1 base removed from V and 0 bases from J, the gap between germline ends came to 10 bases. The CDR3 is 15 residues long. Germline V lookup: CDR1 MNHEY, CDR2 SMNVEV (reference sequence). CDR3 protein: CASSLLRQASYEQYF. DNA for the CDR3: TGTGCCAGCAGTTTATTACGACAGGCCTCCTACGAGCAGTACTTC.

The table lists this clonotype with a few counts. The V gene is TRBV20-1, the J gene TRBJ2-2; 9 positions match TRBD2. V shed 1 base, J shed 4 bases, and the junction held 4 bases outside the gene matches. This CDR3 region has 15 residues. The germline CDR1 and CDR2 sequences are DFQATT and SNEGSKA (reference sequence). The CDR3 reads CSARVAGALTGELFF. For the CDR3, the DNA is TGCAGTGCTAGAGTAGCGGGAGCCCTCACCGGGGAGCTGTTTTTT.

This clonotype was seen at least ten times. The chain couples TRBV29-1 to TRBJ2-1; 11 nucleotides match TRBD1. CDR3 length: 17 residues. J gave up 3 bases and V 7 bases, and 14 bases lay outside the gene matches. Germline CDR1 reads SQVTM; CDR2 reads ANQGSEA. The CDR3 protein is CSANTRGTGGDYNEQFF. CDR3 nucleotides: TGCAGCGCTAATACACGGGGGACAGGGGGAGACTACAATGAGCAGTTCTTC.

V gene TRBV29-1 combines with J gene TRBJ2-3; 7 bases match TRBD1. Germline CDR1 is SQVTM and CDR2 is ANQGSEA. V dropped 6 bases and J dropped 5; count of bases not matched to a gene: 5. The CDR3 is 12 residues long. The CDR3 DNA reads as TGCAGCGTAACAAACAGGGGAGATACGCAGTATTTT. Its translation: CSVTNRGDTQYF.

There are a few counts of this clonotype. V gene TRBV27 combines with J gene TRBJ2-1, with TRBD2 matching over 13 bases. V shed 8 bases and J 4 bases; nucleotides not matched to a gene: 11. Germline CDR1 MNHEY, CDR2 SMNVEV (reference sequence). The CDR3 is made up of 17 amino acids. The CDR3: CASGGLAGPSIYNEQFF. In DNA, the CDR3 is TGTGCCAGCGGGGGACTAGCGGGGCCTAGTATATACAATGAGCAGTTCTTC.

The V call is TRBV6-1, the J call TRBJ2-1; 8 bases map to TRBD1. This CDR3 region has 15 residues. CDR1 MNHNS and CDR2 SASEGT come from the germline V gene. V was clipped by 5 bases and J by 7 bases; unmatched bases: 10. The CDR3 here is CASSRGTGASNEQFF. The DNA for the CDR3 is TGTGCCAGCAGTCGGGGGACAGGAGCCTCAAATGAGCAGTTCTTC.